This passage covers 19 T cell receptor beta chains from one sample sequenced in a study of blood T cell repertoires in COVID-19. Here immunoSEQ multiplex PCR was the method, and the copy in TCRdb shows in-frame clones only, minus some. The sample holds around 65,000 clones, approximately 80% seen once. The specimen was peripheral blood. Receptors originate from a woman between 45 and 65 years old with active or convalescent COVID-19.

The chain is built from TRBV6-2 or TRBV6-3 and TRBJ2-3, with 10 positions matching TRBD2. CDR1 and CDR2 from the germline V gene are MNHEY and SVGEGT. This CDR3 has 14 residues. The trim removed 5 bases at V and 4 bases at J, leaving 3 bases unmatched. The CDR3 reads CASSAGTSADTQYF. CDR3 DNA sequence: TGTGCCAGCAGTGCCGGGACTAGCGCAGATACGCAGTATTTT.

This clone was seen only a few times. This chain uses TRBV7-8 with TRBJ1-2; D perhaps matches TRBD1 (6 bases). The germline gives CDR1 SGHVS, CDR2 FQNEAQ. The CDR3 contains 14 residues. The V gene lost 4 bases and the J gene lost 6 bases, with 15 bases spanning the gap. The CDR3 here is CASSSDTGFHGYTF. The CDR3 DNA follows: TGTGCCAGCAGCTCGGACACAGGGTTCCATGGCTACACCTTC.

J is TRBJ1-1 and V is TRBV18; a possible D gene is TRBD1 (5 bases). Germline CDR1 KGHSH, CDR2 LQKENI. The germline V and J ends were trimmed by 2 bases and 6 bases, with 10 bases remaining between them. The CDR3 runs 13 residues. The CDR3 DNA follows: TGTGCCAGCTCACCAGGGGCACAGGCTGAAGCTTTCTTT. Translating gives CASSPGAQAEAFF.

This rearrangement joins TRBV28 to TRBJ1-1, with D unclear. Germline CDR1 MDHEN, CDR2 SYDVKM. The ends were cut back, 6 bases at V and 4 bases at J, with 15 bases in the middle. The CDR3 length is 14 residues. In DNA form, the CDR3 reads TGTGCCAGCAGGTTTCAATCCATCGGCACTGAAGCTTTCTTT. It translates to CASRFQSIGTEAFF.

V usage is TRBV28 and J usage is TRBJ2-7; D may be TRBD1 (6 bases). Trimming removed 2 bases from V and 1 base from J, with 12 bases in between. CDR3 size: 15 residues. The germline gives CDR1 MDHEN, CDR2 SYDVKM. Here the CDR3 DNA reads TGTGCCAGCAGTTTAACAGGGATCAAATCCTACGAGCAGTACTTC. Protein: CASSLTGIKSYEQYF.

The chain uses TRBV11-3 and TRBJ2-1, with D perhaps TRBD2 (7 bases). V was trimmed by 1 base and J by 3 bases, leaving 13 bases between them. CDR1 SGHNT and CDR2 YENEEA come from the germline V gene. CDR3 size: 16 residues. DNA of the CDR3: TGTGCCAGCAGCTTAGGCGAGGGGGGGAGCTACAATGAGCAGTTCTTC. This translates into CASSLGEGGSYNEQFF. The full variable domain, completed using reference TRBV11-3 and TRBJ2-1, is EAGVVQSPRYKIIEKKQPVAFWCNPISGHNTLYWYLQNLGQGPELLIRYENEEAVDDSQLPKDRFSAERLKGVDSTLKIQPAELGDSAVYLCASSLGEGGSYNEQFFGPGTRLTVL.

The rearrangement links TRBV30 to TRBJ2-2; TRBD2 aligns across 11 bases. The V and J ends lost 4 bases and 2 bases, in that order; junction bases with no gene match: 6. The CDR3 is 16 amino acids. The germline gives CDR1 GTSNPN, CDR2 SVGIG (reference sequence). CDR3 nucleotide sequence: TGTGCCTGGAATGGACTAGCGGGCTCTAACACCGGGGAGCTGTTTTTT. It is translated as CAWNGLAGSNTGELFF.

This sequence joins TRBV24-1 and TRBJ2-1, with D possibly matching TRBD1 (6 bases). This CDR3 is built from 16 residues. V was shortened by 3 bases and J by 7 bases, with 18 bases between the two germline ends. Germline V gene data show CDR1 as KGHDR and CDR2 as SFDVKD. The CDR3 DNA reads TGTGCCACCAGTGATCCTCAGGGGAAAGTCAGGAATGAGCAGTTCTTC. Translated: CATSDPQGKVRNEQFF.

J is TRBJ1-1 and V is TRBV7-9; D may be TRBD1 (5 bases). CDR1 and CDR2 from the germline V gene are SEHNR and FQNEAQ (reference sequence). The length of the CDR3 is 15 residues. Between the trimmed V and J ends, which lost 3 bases and 1 base, there was a span of 12 bases. This chain's CDR3 is CASSLRGGGNTEAFF. The CDR3 bases are TGTGCCAGCAGCTTGCGGGGCGGGGGGAACACTGAAGCTTTCTTT.

The chain links TRBV2 to TRBJ1-1; D remains unclear. The CDR3 is 13 amino acids. Germline CDR1 and CDR2: SNHLY and FYNNEI. V was trimmed by 3 bases and J by 6 bases, leaving 11 bases between them. Written as DNA, the CDR3 is TGTGCCAGCAGTGACCGGGGTTGGTCTGAAGCTTTCTTT. Its protein is CASSDRGWSEAFF.

This clone was observed a single time. The rearrangement joins TRBV11-2 to TRBJ2-2; D is possibly TRBD2 (6 bases). Germline V gene data show CDR1 as SGHAT and CDR2 as FQNNGV. Trimming took 3 bases from V and 1 from J, leaving 9 bases between them. The CDR3 loop spans 15 amino acids. The CDR3 is CASSFSGVNTGELFF. The CDR3 DNA sequence: TGTGCCAGCAGCTTTAGCGGAGTGAACACCGGGGAGCTGTTTTTT.

CDR3 loop: CASSLAGSSTEAFF. The DNA of the CDR3 is TGCGCCAGCAGCTTGGCGGGGAGCTCGACTGAAGCTTTCTTT. The chain carries TRBV5-1 and TRBJ1-1; D uncertain. In germline, CDR1 is SGHRS, CDR2 YFSETQ. This CDR3 is 14 amino acids long. V lost 0 bases and J lost 5, with 11 bases in between.

A few counts support this clone. V gene TRBV19 combines with J gene TRBJ1-6; D is possibly TRBD1 (5 bases). There are 12 residues in the CDR3. V lost 5 bases and J 8 bases, leaving 7 bases between the germline ends. In germline, CDR1 is LNHDA, CDR2 SQIVND (reference sequence). The chain's CDR3 is CASSFRDSPLHF. The CDR3 nucleotides are TGTGCCAGTAGTTTCAGGGATTCACCCCTCCACTTT.

The chain carries TRBV5-6 and TRBJ1-2; 10 nucleotides agree with TRBD1. In germline, CDR1 is SGHDT, CDR2 YYEEEE. The J segment lost 4 bases and the V segment lost 4 bases, leaving 7 bases of the junction unmatched. The CDR3 covers 15 residues. DNA for the CDR3: TGTGCCAGCAGCACCACTGGACAGGGGGTCTATGGCTACACCTTC. This sequence encodes CASSTTGQGVYGYTF.

This clone appeared once. V gene TRBV19 combines with J gene TRBJ1-4, with D maybe TRBD1 (5 bases). Germline values: CDR1 LNHDA, CDR2 SQIVND (reference sequence). The V gene lost 2 bases and the J gene lost 7 bases, with 8 bases spanning the gap. The CDR3 sequence is 13 residues long. CDR3 sequence: CASSIQGGEKLFF. Here the CDR3 DNA reads TGTGCCAGTAGTATACAGGGAGGTGAAAAACTGTTTTTT.

The chain links TRBV28 to TRBJ1-5; D gene unclear. The CDR3 loop spans 17 amino acids. Germline V gene sequence: CDR1 MDHEN, CDR2 SYDVKM. Trimming removed 1 base from V and 3 bases from J, with 16 bases in between. For the CDR3, the DNA is TGTGCCAGCAGTTTATCCCCTGGGCGGGTAGACAATCAGCCCCAGCATTTT. It specifies CASSLSPGRVDNQPQHF.

The V gene is TRBV6-6, the J gene TRBJ1-6; TRBD1 aligns across 7 bases. The CDR3 runs 15 residues. Germline V gene lookup returns CDR1 MNHNY and CDR2 SVGAGI (reference sequence). V shed 0 bases and J 10 bases; nucleotides not matched to a gene: 6. The CDR3 here is CASSYSTGRGSPLHF. The DNA of the CDR3 is TGTGCCAGCAGTTACTCGACAGGGCGGGGATCACCCCTCCACTTT.

This clone came up a few times. The genes are TRBV21-1 and TRBJ1-5; the table's D call, TRBD1, was not checked against the DNA. TRBV21-1 is listed as a pseudogene. This CDR3 region has 19 residues. CDR3 loop: CASSKGGQPWVMSNQPQHF. Written as DNA, the CDR3 is TGTGCCAGCAGCAAAGGGGGACAGCCGTGGGTGATGAGCAATCAGCCCCAGCATTTT.

The chain links TRBV15 to TRBJ1-5; D is undetermined. CDR3 length: 13 residues. The germline V gene encodes CDR1 LNHNV and CDR2 YYDKDF (reference sequence). V lost 1 base and J lost 5, with 6 bases in between. The CDR3 region is CATSRGRDQPQHF. In nucleotides, the CDR3 is TGTGCCACCAGCAGAGGTCGGGATCAGCCCCAGCATTTT.